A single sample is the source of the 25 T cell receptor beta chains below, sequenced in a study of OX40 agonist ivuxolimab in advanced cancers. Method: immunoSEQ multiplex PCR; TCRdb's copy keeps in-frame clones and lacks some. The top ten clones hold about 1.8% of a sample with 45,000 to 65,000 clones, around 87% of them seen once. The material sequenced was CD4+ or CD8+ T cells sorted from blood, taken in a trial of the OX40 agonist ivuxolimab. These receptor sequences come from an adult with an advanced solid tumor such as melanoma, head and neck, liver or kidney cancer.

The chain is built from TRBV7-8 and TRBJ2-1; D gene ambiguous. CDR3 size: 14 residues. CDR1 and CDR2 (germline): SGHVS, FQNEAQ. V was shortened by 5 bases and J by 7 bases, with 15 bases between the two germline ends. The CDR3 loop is CASSPRTFRNEQFF. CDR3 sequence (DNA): TGTGCCAGCAGCCCGAGGACCTTTCGGAATGAGCAGTTCTTC.

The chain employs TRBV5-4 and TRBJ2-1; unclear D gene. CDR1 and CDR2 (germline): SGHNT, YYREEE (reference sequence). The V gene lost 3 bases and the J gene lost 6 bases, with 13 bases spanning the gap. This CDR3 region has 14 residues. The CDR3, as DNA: TGTGCCAGCAGCTGGGCTGGCCCGGGCAATGAGCAGTTCTTC. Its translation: CASSWAGPGNEQFF.

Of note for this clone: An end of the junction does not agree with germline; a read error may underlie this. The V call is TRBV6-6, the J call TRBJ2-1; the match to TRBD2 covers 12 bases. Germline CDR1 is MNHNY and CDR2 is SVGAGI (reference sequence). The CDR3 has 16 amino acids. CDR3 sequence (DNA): TGTGCCAGCACTTACCGGACTAGCGGGATATTCGGAGAGCAGTTCTTC. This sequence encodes CASTYRTSGIFGEQFF.

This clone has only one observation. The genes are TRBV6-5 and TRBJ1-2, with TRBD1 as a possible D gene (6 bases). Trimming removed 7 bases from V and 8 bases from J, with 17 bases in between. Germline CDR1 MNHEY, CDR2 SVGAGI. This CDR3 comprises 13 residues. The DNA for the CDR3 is TGTGCCAGCAAAAACCGGGGGGCGGGAGGCTACACCTTC. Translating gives CASKNRGAGGYTF.

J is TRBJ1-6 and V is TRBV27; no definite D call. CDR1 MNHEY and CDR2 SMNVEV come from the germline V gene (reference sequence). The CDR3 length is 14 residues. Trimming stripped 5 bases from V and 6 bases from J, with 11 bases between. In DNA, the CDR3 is TGTGCCAGCAGTCCAACAAGGATTAATTCACCCCTCCACTTT. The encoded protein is CASSPTRINSPLHF.

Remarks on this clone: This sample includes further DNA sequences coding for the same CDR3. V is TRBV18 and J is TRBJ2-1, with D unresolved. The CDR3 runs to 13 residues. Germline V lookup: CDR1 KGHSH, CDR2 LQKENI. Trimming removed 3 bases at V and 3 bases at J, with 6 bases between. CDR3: CASSPDLYNEQFF. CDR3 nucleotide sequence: TGTGCCAGCTCACCGGACCTCTACAATGAGCAGTTCTTC.

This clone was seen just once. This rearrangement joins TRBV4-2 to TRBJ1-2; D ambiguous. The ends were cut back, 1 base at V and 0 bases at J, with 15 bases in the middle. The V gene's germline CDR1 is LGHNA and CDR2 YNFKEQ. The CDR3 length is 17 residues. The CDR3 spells CASSQVSATGANYGYTF. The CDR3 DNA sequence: TGTGCCAGCAGCCAAGTATCGGCCACGGGTGCTAACTATGGCTACACCTTC.

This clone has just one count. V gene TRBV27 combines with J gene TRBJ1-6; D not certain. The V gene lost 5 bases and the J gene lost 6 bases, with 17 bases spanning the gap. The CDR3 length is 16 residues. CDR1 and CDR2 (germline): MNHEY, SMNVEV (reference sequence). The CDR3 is CASSLWNGSPNSPLHF. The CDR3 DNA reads TGTGCCAGCAGTCTGTGGAACGGAAGCCCTAATTCACCCCTCCACTTT.

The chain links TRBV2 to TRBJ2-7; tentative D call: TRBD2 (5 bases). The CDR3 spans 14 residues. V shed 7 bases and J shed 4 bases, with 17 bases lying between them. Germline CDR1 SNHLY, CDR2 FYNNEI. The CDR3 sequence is CASKRPGIPYEQYV. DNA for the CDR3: TGTGCCAGCAAGAGGCCCGGGATCCCGTACGAGCAGTACGTC.

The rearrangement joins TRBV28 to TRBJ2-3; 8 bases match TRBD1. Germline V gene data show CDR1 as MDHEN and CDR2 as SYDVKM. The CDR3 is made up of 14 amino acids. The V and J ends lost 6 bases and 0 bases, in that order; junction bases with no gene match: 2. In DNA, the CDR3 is TGTGCCAGCAGGACAGGGGCCAGCACAGATACGCAGTATTTT. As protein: CASRTGASTDTQYF.

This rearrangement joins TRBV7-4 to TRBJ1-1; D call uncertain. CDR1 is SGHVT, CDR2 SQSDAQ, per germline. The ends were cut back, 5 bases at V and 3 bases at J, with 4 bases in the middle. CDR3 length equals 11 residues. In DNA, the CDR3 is TGTGCCAGCAGCGCTCACACTGAAGCTTTCTTT. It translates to CASSAHTEAFF.

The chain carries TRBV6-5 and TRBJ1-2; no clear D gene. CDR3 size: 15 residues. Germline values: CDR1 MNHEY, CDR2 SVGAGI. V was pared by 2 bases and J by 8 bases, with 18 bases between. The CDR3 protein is CASSYKEGGLKGYTF. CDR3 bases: TGTGCCAGCAGTTACAAGGAGGGCGGGTTGAAGGGCTACACCTTC.

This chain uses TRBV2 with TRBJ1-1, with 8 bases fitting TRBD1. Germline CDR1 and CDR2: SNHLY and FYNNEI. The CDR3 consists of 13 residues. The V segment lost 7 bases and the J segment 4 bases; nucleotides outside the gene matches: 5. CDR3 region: CASTSDRVTEAFF. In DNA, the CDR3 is TGTGCCAGCACTTCGGACAGGGTCACTGAAGCTTTCTTT.

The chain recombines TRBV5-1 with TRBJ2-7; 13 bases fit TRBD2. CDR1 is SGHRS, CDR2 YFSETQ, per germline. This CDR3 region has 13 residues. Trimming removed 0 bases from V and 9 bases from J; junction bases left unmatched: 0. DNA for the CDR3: TGCGCCAGCAGCTTGGGGACTAGCGGGGGGCAGTACGTC. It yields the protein CASSLGTSGGQYV.

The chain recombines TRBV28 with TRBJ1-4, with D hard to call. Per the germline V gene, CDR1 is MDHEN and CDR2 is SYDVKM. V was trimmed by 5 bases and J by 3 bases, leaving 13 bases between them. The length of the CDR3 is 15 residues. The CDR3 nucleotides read TGTGCCAGCAGTGCCCCGTTCGCTTCTAATGAAAAACTGTTTTTT. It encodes CASSAPFASNEKLFF.

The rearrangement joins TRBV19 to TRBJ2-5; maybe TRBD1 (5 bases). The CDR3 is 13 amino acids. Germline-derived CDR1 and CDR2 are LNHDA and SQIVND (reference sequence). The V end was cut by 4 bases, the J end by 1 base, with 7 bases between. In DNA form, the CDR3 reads TGTGCCAGTAGTAAGACAGTCCAAGAGACCCAGTACTTC. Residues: CASSKTVQETQYF.

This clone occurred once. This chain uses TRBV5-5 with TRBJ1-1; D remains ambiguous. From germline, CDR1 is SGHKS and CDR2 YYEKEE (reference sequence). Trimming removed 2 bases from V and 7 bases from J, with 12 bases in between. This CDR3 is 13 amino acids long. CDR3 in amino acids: CASSFSPDLEAFF. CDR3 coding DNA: TGTGCCAGCAGCTTTAGTCCGGACCTTGAAGCTTTCTTT.

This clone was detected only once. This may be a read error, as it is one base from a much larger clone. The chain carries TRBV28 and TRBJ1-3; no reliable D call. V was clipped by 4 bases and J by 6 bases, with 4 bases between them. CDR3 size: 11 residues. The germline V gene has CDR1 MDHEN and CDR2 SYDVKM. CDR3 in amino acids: CASSYENTIYF. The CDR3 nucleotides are TGTGCCAGCAGTTATGAAAACACCATATATTTT.

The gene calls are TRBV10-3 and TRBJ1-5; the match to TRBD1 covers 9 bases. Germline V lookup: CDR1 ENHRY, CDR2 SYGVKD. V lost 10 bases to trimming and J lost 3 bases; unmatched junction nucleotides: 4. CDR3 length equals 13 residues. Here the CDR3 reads CASRTGDNQPQHF. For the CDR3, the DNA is TGTGCCAGTAGGACAGGGGACAATCAGCCCCAGCATTTT.

CDR3 nucleotide sequence: TGTGCCATCAGTGAGTCTTCTAGCGGGAGAGCTGGGGAGCTGTTTTTT. It is translated as CAISESSSGRAGELFF. The V and J genes are TRBV10-3 and TRBJ2-2, with 10 bases lining up with TRBD2. Germline trimming cut 0 bases from V and 8 bases from J; bases unmatched to any gene: 6. Looked up from germline, CDR1 is ENHRY and CDR2 is SYGVKD. There are 16 residues in the CDR3.

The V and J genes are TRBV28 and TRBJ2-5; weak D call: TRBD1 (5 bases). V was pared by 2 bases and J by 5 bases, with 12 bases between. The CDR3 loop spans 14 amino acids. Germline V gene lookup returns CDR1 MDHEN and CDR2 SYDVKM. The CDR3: CASSLTQGTETQYF. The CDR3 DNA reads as TGTGCCAGCAGTTTAACCCAGGGCACGGAGACCCAGTACTTC. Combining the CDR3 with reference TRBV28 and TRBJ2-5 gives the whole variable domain DVKVTQSSRYLVKRTGEKVFLECVQDMDHENMFWYRQDPGLGLRLIYFSYDVKMKEKGDIPEGYSVSREKKERFSLILESASTNQTSMYLCASSLTQGTETQYFGPGTRLLVL.

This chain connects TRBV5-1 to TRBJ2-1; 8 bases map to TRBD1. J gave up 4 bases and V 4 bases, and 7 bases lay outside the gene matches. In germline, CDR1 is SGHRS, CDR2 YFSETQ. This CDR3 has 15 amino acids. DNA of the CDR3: TGCGCCAGCAGCGCCGGGACAGGTCTTTACAATGAGCAGTTCTTC. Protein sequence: CASSAGTGLYNEQFF.

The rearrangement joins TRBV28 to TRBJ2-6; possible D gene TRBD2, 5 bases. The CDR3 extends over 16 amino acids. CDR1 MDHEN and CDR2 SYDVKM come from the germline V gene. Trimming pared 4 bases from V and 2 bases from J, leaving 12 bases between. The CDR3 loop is CASSSRPEAGANVLTF. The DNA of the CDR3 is TGTGCCAGCAGTTCTCGACCGGAGGCTGGGGCCAACGTCCTGACTTTC. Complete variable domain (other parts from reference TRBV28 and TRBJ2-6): DVKVTQSSRYLVKRTGEKVFLECVQDMDHENMFWYRQDPGLGLRLIYFSYDVKMKEKGDIPEGYSVSREKKERFSLILESASTNQTSMYLCASSSRPEAGANVLTFGAGSRLTVL.

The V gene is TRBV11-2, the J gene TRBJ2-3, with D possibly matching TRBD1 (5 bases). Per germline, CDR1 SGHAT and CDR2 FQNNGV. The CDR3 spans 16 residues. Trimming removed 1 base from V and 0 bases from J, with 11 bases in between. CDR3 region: CASSLVAGPSTDTQYF. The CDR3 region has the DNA TGTGCCAGCAGCTTAGTGGCAGGGCCTAGCACAGATACGCAGTATTTT.

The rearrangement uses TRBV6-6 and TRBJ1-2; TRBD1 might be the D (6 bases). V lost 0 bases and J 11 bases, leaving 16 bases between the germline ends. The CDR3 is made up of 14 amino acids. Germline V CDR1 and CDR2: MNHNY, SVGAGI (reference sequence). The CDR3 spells CASSYSKIGQSYTF. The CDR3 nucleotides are TGTGCCAGCAGTTACTCGAAGATTGGACAGTCGTACACCTTC.